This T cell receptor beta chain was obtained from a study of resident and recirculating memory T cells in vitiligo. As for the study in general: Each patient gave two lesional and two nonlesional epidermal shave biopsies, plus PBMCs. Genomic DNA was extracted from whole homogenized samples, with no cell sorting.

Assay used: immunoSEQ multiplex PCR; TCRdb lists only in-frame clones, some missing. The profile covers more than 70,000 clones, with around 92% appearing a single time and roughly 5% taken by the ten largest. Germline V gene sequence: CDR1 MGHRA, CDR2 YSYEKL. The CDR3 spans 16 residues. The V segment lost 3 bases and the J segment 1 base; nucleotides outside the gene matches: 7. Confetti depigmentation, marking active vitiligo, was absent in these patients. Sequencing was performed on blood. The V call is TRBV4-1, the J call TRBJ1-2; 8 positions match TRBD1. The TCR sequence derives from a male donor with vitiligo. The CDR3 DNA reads TGCGCCAGCAGCCAGATGCAGGGGGCACTTAACTATGGCTACACCTTC. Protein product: CASSQMQGALNYGYTF.